Shown below are 25 T cell receptor beta chains from a single sample sequenced in a study of Ad26.COV2.S vaccination and SARS-CoV-2 variants. This table comes from immunoSEQ multiplex PCR, and its TCRdb copy is limited to in-frame clones, with some not included. Of 350,000 to 600,000 clones in the sample, nearly 90% were seen once. Treatment meaning: some 20 received Ad26.COV2.S at low or high dose, single or two shots; about five received placebo; per-sample allocation not given. The investigators took samples on day 63 after the first vaccine or placebo injection. The sample consisted of peripheral blood, taken in a trial of Ad26.COV2.S vaccine versus placebo. These receptors all stem from a person aged 18-65 years who received the Ad26.COV2.S COVID-19 vaccine or a placebo.

The rearrangement links TRBV5-1 to TRBJ1-2; the D gene is possibly TRBD1 (5 bases). Per the germline V gene, CDR1 is SGHRS and CDR2 is YFSETQ. This CDR3 is built from 14 residues. The germline V and J ends were trimmed by 0 bases and 8 bases, with 14 bases remaining between them. The CDR3 is CASSLDGQGGGYTF. CDR3 nucleotide sequence: TGCGCCAGCAGCTTGGATGGGCAGGGTGGGGGCTACACCTTC.

The V and J genes are TRBV30 and TRBJ1-4, with 9 nucleotides matching TRBD1. Germline V gene sequence: CDR1 GTSNPN, CDR2 SVGIG (reference sequence). Germline trimming cut 3 bases from V and 7 bases from J; bases unmatched to any gene: 3. This CDR3 has 13 residues. CDR3 DNA sequence: TGTGCCTGGAGCGGGACAGGGAGTGAAAAACTGTTTTTT. Its translation: CAWSGTGSEKLFF.

This clone was counted only a few times. V and J are TRBV24-1 and TRBJ2-2; 12 bases are shared with TRBD2. CDR1 is KGHDR and CDR2 is SFDVKD in the germline V gene. CDR3 length equals 22 residues. V was pared by 3 bases and J by 0 bases, with 16 bases of the junction left unmatched. The CDR3 DNA sequence: TGTGCCACCAGTGATCACCGGACTAGCGGGGCGGTCGTGAGCCCGAACACCGGGGAGCTGTTTTTT. This codes for CATSDHRTSGAVVSPNTGELFF.

This clone appeared a single time. This rearrangement joins TRBV27 to TRBJ2-6; D not certain. The CDR3 extends over 14 amino acids. V was shortened by 3 bases and J by 3 bases, with 6 bases between the two germline ends. Germline lookup yields CDR1 MNHEY and CDR2 SMNVEV (reference sequence). The CDR3 region has the DNA TGTGCCAGCAGTTTCGCCTATGGGGCCAACGTCCTGACTTTC. Translated: CASSFAYGANVLTF.

The chain combines TRBV3-1 (or the pseudogene TRBV3-2) with TRBJ2-1; D unclear. Germline assignment: CDR1 LGHDT and CDR2 YNNKEL (reference sequence). V dropped 2 bases and J dropped 7 bases, with 9 bases sitting between them. This CDR3 has 13 residues. In DNA, the CDR3 is TGTGCCAGCAGCCAAAGTGGCGGTAATGAGCAGTTCTTC. Encoded protein: CASSQSGGNEQFF.

The V and J genes are TRBV11-1 and TRBJ2-7; D may be TRBD2 (5 bases). The CDR3 consists of 13 residues. From germline, CDR1 is SGHAT and CDR2 FQDESV (reference sequence). The V gene lost 3 bases and the J gene lost 3 bases, with 9 bases spanning the gap. CDR3 sequence reads: CASSLAEVYEQYF. The CDR3 DNA sequence: TGTGCCAGCAGCTTGGCGGAGGTCTACGAGCAGTACTTC.

The rearrangement links TRBV30 to TRBJ1-5; D gene unclear. From germline, CDR1 is GTSNPN and CDR2 SVGIG (reference sequence). Trimming shortened V by 6 bases and J by 2 bases, and 11 bases separated the two germline ends. CDR3 length: 13 amino acids. CDR3 nucleotides: TGTGCCTGCTCTAATAGCGGCAATCAGCCCCAGCATTTT. It encodes CACSNSGNQPQHF. Full variable domain (remainder filled in from reference TRBV30 and TRBJ1-5): SQTIHQWPATLVQPVGSPLSLECTVEGTSNPNLYWYRQAAGRGLQLLFYSVGIGQISSEVPQNLSASRPQDRQFILSSKKLLLSDSGFYLCACSNSGNQPQHFGDGTRLSIL.

The chain has TRBV4-3 and TRBJ1-1; 9 nucleotides align to TRBD1. V lost 6 bases and J lost 3; bases outside the gene matches: 8. In germline, CDR1 is LGHNA, CDR2 YSLEER. The length of the CDR3 is 15 residues. The DNA of the CDR3 is TGCGCCAGCAGTACACTACAGGGGGCTGACACTGAAGCTTTCTTT. Translation gives CASSTLQGADTEAFF.

This chain joins TRBV28 and TRBJ2-1, with TRBD2 matching over 10 bases. The CDR3 length is 12 residues. Germline V gene data show CDR1 as MDHEN and CDR2 as SYDVKM. J gave up 7 bases and V 6 bases, and 0 bases lay outside the gene matches. For the CDR3, the DNA is TGTGCCAGCAGACTAGCGGGGAATGAGCAGTTCTTC. Protein sequence: CASRLAGNEQFF. Combining the CDR3 with reference TRBV28 and TRBJ2-1 gives the whole variable domain DVKVTQSSRYLVKRTGEKVFLECVQDMDHENMFWYRQDPGLGLRLIYFSYDVKMKEKGDIPEGYSVSREKKERFSLILESASTNQTSMYLCASRLAGNEQFFGPGTRLTVL.

J is TRBJ2-7 and V is TRBV19; 15 bases agree with TRBD2. Losses at the gene ends were 4 bases for V and 5 bases for J; bases not matched to a gene: 12. The V gene's germline CDR1 is LNHDA and CDR2 SQIVND (reference sequence). CDR3 length equals 18 residues. In DNA, the CDR3 is TGTGCCAGTAGTAGGGATGGGACTAGCGGGGGGCTTTTCGACGAGCAGTACTTC. It codes for CASSRDGTSGGLFDEQYF.

This chain links TRBV28 with TRBJ1-2, with 7 nucleotides matching TRBD1. This CDR3 comprises 15 residues. The V and J ends lost 5 bases and 8 bases, in that order; junction bases with no gene match: 14. Per the germline V gene, CDR1 is MDHEN and CDR2 is SYDVKM. CDR3: CASSSYRGGLVGYTF. The CDR3 nucleotides read TGTGCCAGCAGTAGTTACAGGGGCGGTCTTGTGGGCTACACCTTC.

The chain recombines TRBV3-1 (or the pseudogene TRBV3-2) with TRBJ2-1, with a possible D match to TRBD2 (5 bases). The CDR3 runs 13 residues. Per the germline V gene, CDR1 is LGHDT and CDR2 is YNNKEL (reference sequence). Trimming removed 4 bases from V and 6 bases from J, with 10 bases in between. The DNA for the CDR3 is TGTGCCAGCAGCCCCGGACTTCCCAATGAGCAGTTCTTC. The encoded protein is CASSPGLPNEQFF.

This chain uses TRBV10-3 with TRBJ2-5; 7 bases fit TRBD2. The V gene's germline CDR1 is ENHRY and CDR2 SYGVKD. V shed 8 bases, J shed 1 base, and the junction held 1 base outside the gene matches. The CDR3 is 12 amino acids. The CDR3 DNA is TGTGCCATCGGGACTACCCAAGAGACCCAGTACTTC. This translates into CAIGTTQETQYF.

The genes are TRBV28 and TRBJ2-7; 12 bases map to TRBD1. The germline gives CDR1 MDHEN, CDR2 SYDVKM. J was trimmed by 7 bases and V by 7 bases; bases with no gene match: 8. The CDR3 is 14 residues long. CDR3 in DNA: TGTGCCAGCAATAGGGACAGGGGGCTCTTTGAGCAGTACTTC. Protein product: CASNRDRGLFEQYF.

The chain has TRBV20-1 and TRBJ1-2; D remains unclear. The CDR3 totals 12 residues. V lost 3 bases and J lost 6, with 11 bases in between. The germline V gene encodes CDR1 DFQATT and CDR2 SNEGSKA (reference sequence). CDR3 residues: CSASVQLDGYTF. The CDR3 DNA follows: TGCAGTGCTAGTGTACAGCTGGATGGCTACACCTTC.

The chain is built from TRBV6-5 and TRBJ2-7, with a weak D call TRBD2 (6 bases). The germline gives CDR1 MNHEY, CDR2 SVGAGI. Trimming stripped 4 bases from V and 6 bases from J, with 10 bases between. CDR3 length: 12 amino acids. CDR3 loop: CASSFLEGEQYF. The CDR3, as DNA: TGTGCCAGCAGTTTCCTGGAGGGCGAGCAGTACTTC.

This chain joins TRBV7-3 and TRBJ2-1; 8 nucleotides line up with TRBD1. Germline CDR1 reads SGHTA; CDR2 reads FQGTGA. This CDR3 region has 17 residues. The trim removed 2 bases at V and 3 bases at J, leaving 9 bases unmatched. CDR3: CASSLSTTGVNYNEQFF. The DNA of the CDR3 is TGTGCCAGCAGCTTATCTACGACAGGGGTTAACTACAATGAGCAGTTCTTC. Full variable domain (outside the CDR3, taken from reference TRBV7-3 and TRBJ2-1): GAGVSQTPSNKVTEKGKYVELRCDPISGHTALYWYRQSLGQGPEFLIYFQGTGAADDSGLPNDRFFAVRPEGSVSTLKIQRTERGDSAVYLCASSLSTTGVNYNEQFFGPGTRLTVL.

Notes on this clone: Other DNA sequences in the sample encode the same CDR3. The V call is TRBV6-5, the J call TRBJ2-7; D is perhaps TRBD2 (5 bases). CDR3 length equals 15 residues. V lost 5 bases to trimming and J lost 0 bases, with 14 bases between them. The germline gives CDR1 MNHEY, CDR2 SVGAGI. The CDR3 region is CASSTQRGYSYEQYF. The CDR3 DNA reads TGTGCCAGCAGTACACAGAGAGGGTACTCCTACGAGCAGTACTTC.

This chain uses TRBV6-5 with TRBJ2-1; D may be TRBD1 (5 bases). The germline V gene encodes CDR1 MNHEY and CDR2 SVGAGI. Deletions cut 6 bases from V and 4 bases from J, with 10 bases between. The CDR3 loop spans 13 amino acids. In DNA, the CDR3 is TGTGCCAGCAGGAGCCAGGGATACAATGAGCAGTTCTTC. Protein product: CASRSQGYNEQFF.

This chain connects TRBV28 to TRBJ2-1; 12 positions match TRBD2. Germline CDR1 MDHEN, CDR2 SYDVKM. The junction had 7 bases not matched to a gene; V was cut back by 5 bases and J by 5 bases. The CDR3 covers 16 residues. CDR3 in DNA: TGTGCCAGCAGTGTCCCCCTAGCGGGAGGGGACAATGAGCAGTTCTTC. It is translated as CASSVPLAGGDNEQFF.

The chain is built from TRBV4-1 and TRBJ1-5; 9 positions agree with TRBD1. The length of the CDR3 is 15 residues. CDR1 and CDR2 from the germline V gene are MGHRA and YSYEKL. After removal of 2 bases from V and 5 bases from J, the junction contained 4 bases not matched to a gene. The CDR3 loop reads CASSQPDRGDQPQHF. In nucleotides, the CDR3 is TGCGCCAGCAGCCAACCGGACAGGGGCGATCAGCCCCAGCATTTT.

This clone was picked up one time. This chain connects TRBV2 to TRBJ1-6, with D uncertain. This CDR3 comprises 15 residues. The V end was cut by 5 bases, the J end by 0 bases, with 8 bases between. The germline V gene has CDR1 SNHLY and CDR2 FYNNEI. This chain's CDR3 is CASSLGSSYNSPLHF. Written as DNA, the CDR3 is TGTGCCAGCAGTCTGGGGAGCTCCTATAATTCACCCCTCCACTTT.

This chain connects TRBV28 to TRBJ1-2; 7 nucleotides line up with TRBD1. The CDR3 covers 15 residues. The germline gives CDR1 MDHEN, CDR2 SYDVKM. V lost 6 bases, J lost 5 bases, and 12 bases stayed unmatched. The CDR3 spells CASSTRGGAGYGYTF. In DNA, the CDR3 is TGTGCCAGCAGCACCCGAGGGGGCGCGGGATATGGCTACACCTTC.

This rearrangement joins TRBV2 to TRBJ2-2, with 7 bases that match TRBD2. Looked up from germline, CDR1 is SNHLY and CDR2 is FYNNEI. CDR3 length: 16 amino acids. The V and J ends lost 6 bases and 7 bases, in that order; junction bases with no gene match: 14. DNA for the CDR3: TGTGCCAGCAGCCCGGGGCGGCGGGAGATTGGCGGGGAGCTGTTTTTT. Protein sequence: CASSPGRREIGGELFF.

This clone was detected only once. J is TRBJ1-5 and V is TRBV7-2; D might be TRBD1 (6 bases). The CDR3 covers 14 residues. V lost 1 base and J 8 bases, leaving 12 bases between the germline ends. CDR1 and CDR2 from the germline V gene are SGHTA and FQGNSA. The CDR3 DNA is TGTGCCAGCAGCTTAGGGCAGGGGAGGGAGCCCCAGCATTTT. Translated: CASSLGQGREPQHF.